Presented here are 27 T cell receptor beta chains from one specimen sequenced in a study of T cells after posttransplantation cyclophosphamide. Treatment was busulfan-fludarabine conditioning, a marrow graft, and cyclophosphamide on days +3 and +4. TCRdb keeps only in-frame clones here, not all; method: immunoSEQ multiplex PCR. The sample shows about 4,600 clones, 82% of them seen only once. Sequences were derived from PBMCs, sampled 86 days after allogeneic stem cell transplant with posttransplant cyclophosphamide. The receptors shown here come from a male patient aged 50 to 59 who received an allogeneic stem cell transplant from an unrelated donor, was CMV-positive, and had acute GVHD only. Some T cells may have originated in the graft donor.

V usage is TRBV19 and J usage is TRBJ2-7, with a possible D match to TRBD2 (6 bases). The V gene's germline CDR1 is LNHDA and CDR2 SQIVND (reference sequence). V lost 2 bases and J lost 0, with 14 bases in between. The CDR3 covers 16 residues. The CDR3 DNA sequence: TGTGCCAGTAGTATATCCGCGGAGGGGTTCTCCTACGAGCAGTACTTC. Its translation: CASSISAEGFSYEQYF.

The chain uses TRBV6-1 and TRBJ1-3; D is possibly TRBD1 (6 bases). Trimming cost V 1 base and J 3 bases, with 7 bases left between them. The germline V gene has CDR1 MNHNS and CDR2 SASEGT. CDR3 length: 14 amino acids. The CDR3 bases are TGTGCCAGCAGTGAAGGGACAGATGGAAACACCATATATTTT. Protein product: CASSEGTDGNTIYF.

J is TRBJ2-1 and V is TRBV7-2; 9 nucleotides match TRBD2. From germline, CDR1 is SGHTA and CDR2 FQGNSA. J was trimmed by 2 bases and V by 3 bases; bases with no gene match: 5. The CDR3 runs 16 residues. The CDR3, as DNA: TGTGCCAGCAGCTTGGAGACTAGCGGACCCTACAATGAGCAGTTCTTC. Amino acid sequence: CASSLETSGPYNEQFF.

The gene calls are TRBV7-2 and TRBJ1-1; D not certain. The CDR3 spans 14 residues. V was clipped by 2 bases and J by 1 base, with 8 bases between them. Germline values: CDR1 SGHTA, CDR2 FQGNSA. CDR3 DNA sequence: TGTGCCAGCAGCTTAATCCAGTCGAACACTGAAGCTTTCTTT. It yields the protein CASSLIQSNTEAFF.

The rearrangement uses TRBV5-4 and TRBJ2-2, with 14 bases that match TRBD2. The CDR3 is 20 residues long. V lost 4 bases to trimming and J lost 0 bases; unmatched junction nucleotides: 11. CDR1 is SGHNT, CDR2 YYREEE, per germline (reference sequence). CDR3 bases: TGTGCCAGCAGCCCCGGAATACCGGGACTAGCGGGGGCGAACACCGGGGAGCTGTTTTTT. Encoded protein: CASSPGIPGLAGANTGELFF.

The CDR3 loop is CASSPNPEGETQYF. The CDR3 bases are TGTGCCAGCAGCCCCAACCCGGAGGGGGAGACCCAGTACTTC. The gene calls are TRBV21-1 and TRBJ2-5; the D call in the table, TRBD2, was not verified against the DNA. TRBV21-1 is reported as a pseudogene. This CDR3 is built from 14 residues.

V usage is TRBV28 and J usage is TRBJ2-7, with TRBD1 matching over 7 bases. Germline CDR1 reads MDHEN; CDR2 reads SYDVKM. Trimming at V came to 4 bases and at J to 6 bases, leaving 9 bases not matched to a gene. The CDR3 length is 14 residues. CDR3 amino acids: CASSSRQGLTEQYF. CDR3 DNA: TGTGCCAGCAGTTCTCGACAGGGTTTAACCGAGCAGTACTTC. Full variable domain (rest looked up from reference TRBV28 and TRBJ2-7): DVKVTQSSRYLVKRTGEKVFLECVQDMDHENMFWYRQDPGLGLRLIYFSYDVKMKEKGDIPEGYSVSREKKERFSLILESASTNQTSMYLCASSSRQGLTEQYFGPGTRLTVT.

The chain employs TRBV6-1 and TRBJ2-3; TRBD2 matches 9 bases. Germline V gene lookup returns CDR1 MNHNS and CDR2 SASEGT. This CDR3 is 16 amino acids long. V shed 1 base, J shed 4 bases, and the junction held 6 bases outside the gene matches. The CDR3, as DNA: TGTGCCAGCAGTGAAGAGCCTAGCGGGAACGCAGATACGCAGTATTTT. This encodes CASSEEPSGNADTQYF.

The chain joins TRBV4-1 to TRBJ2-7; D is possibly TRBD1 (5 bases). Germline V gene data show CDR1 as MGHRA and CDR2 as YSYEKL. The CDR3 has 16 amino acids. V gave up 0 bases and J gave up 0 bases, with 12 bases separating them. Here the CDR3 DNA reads TGCGCCAGCAGCCAAGAAAGACAGTCCTTCTCCTACGAGCAGTACTTC. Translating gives CASSQERQSFSYEQYF.

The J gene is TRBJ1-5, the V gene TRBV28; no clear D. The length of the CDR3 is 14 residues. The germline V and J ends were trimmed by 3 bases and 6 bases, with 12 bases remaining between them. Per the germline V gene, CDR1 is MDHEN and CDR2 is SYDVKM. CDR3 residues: CASSLGRGRQPQHF. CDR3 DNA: TGTGCCAGCAGTTTGGGCCGGGGTCGTCAGCCCCAGCATTTT.

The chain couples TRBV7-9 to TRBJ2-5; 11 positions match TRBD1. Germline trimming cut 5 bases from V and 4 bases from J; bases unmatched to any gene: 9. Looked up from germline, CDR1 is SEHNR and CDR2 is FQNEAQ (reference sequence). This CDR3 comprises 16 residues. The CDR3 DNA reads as TGTGCCAGCAGCGACCCCGGGACAGGGGGTGCAGAGACCCAGTACTTC. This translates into CASSDPGTGGAETQYF.

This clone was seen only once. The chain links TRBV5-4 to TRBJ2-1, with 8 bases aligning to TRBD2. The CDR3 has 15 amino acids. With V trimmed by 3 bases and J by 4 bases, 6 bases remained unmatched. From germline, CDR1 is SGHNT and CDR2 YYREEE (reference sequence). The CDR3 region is CASSSLLAEYNEQFF. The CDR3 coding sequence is TGTGCCAGCAGCTCGCTACTAGCGGAGTACAATGAGCAGTTCTTC.

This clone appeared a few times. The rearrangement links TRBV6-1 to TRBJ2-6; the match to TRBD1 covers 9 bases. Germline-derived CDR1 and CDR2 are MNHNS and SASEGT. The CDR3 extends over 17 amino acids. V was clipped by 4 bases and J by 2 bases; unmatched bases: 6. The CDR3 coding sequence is TGTGCCAGCAGTGCTCCCGGGACAGGGACTGGGGCCAACGTCCTGACTTTC. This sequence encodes CASSAPGTGTGANVLTF.

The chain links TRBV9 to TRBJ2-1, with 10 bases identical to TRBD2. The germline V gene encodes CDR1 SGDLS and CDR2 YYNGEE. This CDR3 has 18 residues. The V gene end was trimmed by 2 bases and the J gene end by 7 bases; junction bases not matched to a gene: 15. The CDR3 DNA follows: TGTGCCAGCAGCGTTAGCGGGGGGCCGATTCGAGGGGGTAATGAGCAGTTCTTC. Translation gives CASSVSGGPIRGGNEQFF. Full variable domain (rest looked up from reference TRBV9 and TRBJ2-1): DSGVTQTPKHLITATGQRVTLRCSPRSGDLSVYWYQQSLDQGLQFLIQYYNGEERAKGNILERFSAQQFPDLHSELNLSSLELGDSALYFCASSVSGGPIRGGNEQFFGPGTRLTVL.

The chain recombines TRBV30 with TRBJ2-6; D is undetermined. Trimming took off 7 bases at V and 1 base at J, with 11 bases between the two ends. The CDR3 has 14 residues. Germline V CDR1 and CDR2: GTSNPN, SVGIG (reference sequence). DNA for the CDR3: TGTGCCTCGCCTCAGGCGTCTGGGGCCAACGTCCTGACTTTC. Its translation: CASPQASGANVLTF.

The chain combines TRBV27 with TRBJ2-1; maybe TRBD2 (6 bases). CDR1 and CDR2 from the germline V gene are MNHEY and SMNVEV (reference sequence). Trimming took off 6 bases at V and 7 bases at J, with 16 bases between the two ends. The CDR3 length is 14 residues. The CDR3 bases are TGTGCCAGCAGCGACACCGGGAGAAATAATGAGCAGTTCTTC. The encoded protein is CASSDTGRNNEQFF.

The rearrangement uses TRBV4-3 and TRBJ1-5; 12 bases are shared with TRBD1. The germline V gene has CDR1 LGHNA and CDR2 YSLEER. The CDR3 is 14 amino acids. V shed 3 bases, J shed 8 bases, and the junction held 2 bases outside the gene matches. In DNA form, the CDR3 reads TGCGCCAGCAGCCAGGGACAGGGGGCGGAGCCCCAGCATTTT. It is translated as CASSQGQGAEPQHF.

In DNA form, the CDR3 reads TGTGCCAGCAGTGAAAGGGTGGCGGGAGCCCTGGAAGAGCAGTTCTTC. This translates into CASSERVAGALEEQFF. The chain links TRBV2 to TRBJ2-1; TRBD2 matches at 7 bases. Germline lookup yields CDR1 SNHLY and CDR2 FYNNEI. The CDR3 runs to 16 residues. The V and J ends lost 2 bases and 10 bases, in that order; junction bases with no gene match: 14.

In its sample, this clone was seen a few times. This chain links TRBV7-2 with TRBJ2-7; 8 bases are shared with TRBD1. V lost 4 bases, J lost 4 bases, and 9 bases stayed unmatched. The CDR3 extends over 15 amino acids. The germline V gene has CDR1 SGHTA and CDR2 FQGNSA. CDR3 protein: CASSSSGTGGYEQYF. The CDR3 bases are TGTGCCAGCAGCTCCTCCGGGACAGGCGGTTACGAGCAGTACTTC.

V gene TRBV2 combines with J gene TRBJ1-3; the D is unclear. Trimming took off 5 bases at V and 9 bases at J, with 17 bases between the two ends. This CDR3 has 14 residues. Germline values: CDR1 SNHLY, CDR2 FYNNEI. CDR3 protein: CASSRTGPRGTIYF. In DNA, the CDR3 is TGTGCCAGCAGTCGTACCGGGCCCCGGGGCACCATATATTTT.

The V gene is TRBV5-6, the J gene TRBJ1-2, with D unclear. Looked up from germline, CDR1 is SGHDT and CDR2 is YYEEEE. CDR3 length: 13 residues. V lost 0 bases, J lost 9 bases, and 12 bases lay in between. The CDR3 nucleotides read TGTGCCAGCAGCTTGGCCGGAGTGAGGAGCTACACCTTC. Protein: CASSLAGVRSYTF.

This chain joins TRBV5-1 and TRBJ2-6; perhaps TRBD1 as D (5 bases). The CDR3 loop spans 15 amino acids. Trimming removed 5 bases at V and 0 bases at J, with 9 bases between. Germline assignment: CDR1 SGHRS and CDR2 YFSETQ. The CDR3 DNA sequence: TGCGCCAGCAGGACAGCCGGCTCTGGGGCCAACGTCCTGACTTTC. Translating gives CASRTAGSGANVLTF. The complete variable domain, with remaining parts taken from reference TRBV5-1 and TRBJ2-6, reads KAGVTQTPRYLIKTRGQQVTLSCSPISGHRSVSWYQQTPGQGLQFLFEYFSETQRNKGNFPGRFSGRQFSNSRSEMNVSTLELGDSALYLCASRTAGSGANVLTFGAGSRLTVL.

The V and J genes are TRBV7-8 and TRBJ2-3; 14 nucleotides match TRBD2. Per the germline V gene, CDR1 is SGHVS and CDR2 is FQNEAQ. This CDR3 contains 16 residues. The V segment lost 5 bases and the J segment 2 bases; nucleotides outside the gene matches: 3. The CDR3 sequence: CASSRGLAGDTDTQYF. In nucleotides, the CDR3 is TGTGCCAGCAGCCGGGGACTAGCGGGGGACACAGATACGCAGTATTTT.

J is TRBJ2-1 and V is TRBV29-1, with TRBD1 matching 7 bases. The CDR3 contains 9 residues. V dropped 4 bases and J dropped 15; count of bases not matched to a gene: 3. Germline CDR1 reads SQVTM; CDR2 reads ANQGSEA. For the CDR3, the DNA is TGCAGCGTTGGACAGGGTGGGTTCTTC. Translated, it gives CSVGQGGFF.

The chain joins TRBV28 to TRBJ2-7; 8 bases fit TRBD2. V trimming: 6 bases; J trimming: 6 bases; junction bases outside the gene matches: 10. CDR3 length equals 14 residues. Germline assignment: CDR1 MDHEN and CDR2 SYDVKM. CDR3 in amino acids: CASRTPGRGGEQYF. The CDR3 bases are TGTGCCAGCAGAACTCCGGGCCGGGGGGGCGAGCAGTACTTC.

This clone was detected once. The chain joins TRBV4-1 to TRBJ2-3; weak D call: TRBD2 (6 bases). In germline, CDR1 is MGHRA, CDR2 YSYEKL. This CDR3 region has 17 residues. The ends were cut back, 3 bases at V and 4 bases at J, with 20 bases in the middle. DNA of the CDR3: TGCGCCAGCAGCCAGTCCCAGACTAGTCCGGTCCCAGATACGCAGTATTTT. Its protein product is CASSQSQTSPVPDTQYF.

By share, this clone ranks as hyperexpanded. The CDR3: CASSLIFGDGDGYTF. CDR3 DNA: TGTGCCAGCAGTCTCATCTTCGGGGATGGGGATGGCTACACCTTC. This chain connects TRBV27 to TRBJ1-2, with D uncertain. Germline CDR1 reads MNHEY; CDR2 reads SMNVEV (reference sequence). Trimming removed 5 bases from V and 6 bases from J, with 19 bases in between. The CDR3 runs to 15 residues.